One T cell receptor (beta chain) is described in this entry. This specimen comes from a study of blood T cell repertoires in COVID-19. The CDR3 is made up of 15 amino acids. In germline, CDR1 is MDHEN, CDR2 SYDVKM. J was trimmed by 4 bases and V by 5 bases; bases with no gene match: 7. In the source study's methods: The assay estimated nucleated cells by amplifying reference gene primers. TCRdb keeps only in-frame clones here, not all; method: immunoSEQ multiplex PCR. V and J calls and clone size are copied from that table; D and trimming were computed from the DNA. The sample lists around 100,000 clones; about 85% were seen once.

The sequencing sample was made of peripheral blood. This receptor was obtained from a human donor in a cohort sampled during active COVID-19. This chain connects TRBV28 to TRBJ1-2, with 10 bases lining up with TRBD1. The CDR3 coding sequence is TGTGCCAGCAGTCCCGGGACAGGGGCTAGCTATGGCTACACCTTC. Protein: CASSPGTGASYGYTF.